This TCR beta chain was identified during a study of response to subunit inactivated influenza vaccine. Study findings and constraints: Authors suggested each seasonal flu vaccination may recruit only limited numbers of new T cells.

TCRdb re-derived calls from the RT-PCR reads in MiXCR, one entry per CDR3 protein. Here the sample spans 450,000 to 600,000 distinct CDR3 sequences, about 7.2% being singletons. The sample holds many counts of this clonotype. Its cognate antigen is unknown. The V and J ends lost 8 bases and 0 bases, in that order; junction bases with no gene match: 11. CDR3 length: 18 residues. CDR1 and CDR2 (germline): ENHRY, SYGVKD. This clonotype was obtained from a man between 50 and 69 years old who received an inactivated influenza vaccine. The J gene is TRBJ2-5, the V gene TRBV10-3, with 14 bases lining up with TRBD2. This material consisted of PBMCs from blood, taken around 25 months after vaccination. In DNA, the CDR3 is TGTGCCATCCCCGCGGGACTAGCGGGGGTAGAGTACCAAGAGACCCAGTACTTC. This sequence encodes CAIPAGLAGVEYQETQYF.